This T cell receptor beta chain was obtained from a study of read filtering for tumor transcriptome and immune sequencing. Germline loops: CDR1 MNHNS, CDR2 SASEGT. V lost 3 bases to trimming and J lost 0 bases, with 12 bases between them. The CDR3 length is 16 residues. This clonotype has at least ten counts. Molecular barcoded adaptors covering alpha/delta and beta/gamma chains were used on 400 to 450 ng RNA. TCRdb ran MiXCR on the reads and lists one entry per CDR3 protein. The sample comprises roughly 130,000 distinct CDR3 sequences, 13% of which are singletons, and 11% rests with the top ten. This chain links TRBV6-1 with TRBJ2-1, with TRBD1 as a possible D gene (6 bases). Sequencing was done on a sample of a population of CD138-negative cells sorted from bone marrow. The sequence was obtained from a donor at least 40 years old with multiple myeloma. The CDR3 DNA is TGTGCCAGCAGTGAGCAGGGGTTTGGCTCCTACAATGAGCAGTTCTTC. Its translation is CASSEQGFGSYNEQFF.